Reported below is one T cell receptor beta chain. Its antigen is undetermined. The data were taken from a study of T cell responses to AZD1222 COVID-19 vaccine. Whole-study context: Samples with a second dose at about 4 or about 12 weeks were pooled together.

The study, taken as a whole, reports: The study found Spike-specific TCR breadth and depth rose after two AZD1222 doses. Donors, mostly white British, included more females; clonal diversity was possibly underestimated. Seropositive AZD1222 recipients at baseline numbered only five or six.

TCRdb's table, derived via immunoSEQ multiplex PCR, lists solely in-frame clones and lacks some. This sample yields about 130,000 clones, of which over 85% are seen a single time; around 3.3% belongs to the top ten. The CDR3 has 15 amino acids. The V gene lost 3 bases and the J gene lost 5 bases, with 13 bases spanning the gap. Germline V lookup: CDR1 KGHDR, CDR2 SFDVKD. The sequence came from an adult in good health. The chain uses TRBV24-1 and TRBJ2-1; D not certain. This material consisted of peripheral blood, taken on day 0 of AZD1222 vaccination. The CDR3 sequence: CATSDTSRANNEQFF. CDR3 bases: TGTGCCACCAGTGATACCAGTCGGGCCAACAATGAGCAGTTCTTC.